Listed below are T cell receptor beta chains from one sample, sequenced in a study of shared clonotypes between healthy human individuals. The method was immunoSEQ multiplex PCR; TCRdb's version includes in-frame clones alone and lacks a portion of them. The sample contains 950,000 to 1,300,000 clones, about 80% of which appear only once. The sample consisted of memory CD4+ T cells sorted from blood. Source of these receptors: a man in his late teens or twenties in good health. Each CDR3 is given with its conserved first and last residue. The D gene is left open where the match is weak. Size tells how often a clone was seen (once, few, many) or the class of an expanded clone, and some rows leave it out.

>TRBJ2-4|NA|NA|TRBV10-2
TGCGCCAGCAGTGATATGGGAGTGGCTAAAAACATTCAGTACTTC
CASSDMGVAKNIQYF
>TRBJ1-5|NA|once|TRBV5-1
TGCGCCAGCAGCTTGGATGGTGGCAATCAGCCCCAGCATTTT
CASSLDGGNQPQHF
>TRBJ2-3|NA|NA|TRBV25-1
TGTGCCAGCGCGCCGGGGGGCACAGATACGCAGTATTTT
CASAPGGTDTQYF
>TRBJ1-4|TRBD1|NA|TRBV19
TGTGCCAGTAGCCGAGGACAGGGGGCAACTAATGAAAAACTGTTTTTT
CASSRGQGATNEKLFF
>TRBJ2-1|NA|NA|TRBV7-9
TGTGCCAGCCGTCGGGGGGCAGGGGTATTTGGTGAGCAGTTCTTC
CASRRGAGVFGEQFF
>TRBJ2-2|NA|NA|TRBV11-3
TGTGCCAGCAGCTTTTCAGGATCGAGGGGCACCGGGGAGCTGTTTTTT
CASSFSGSRGTGELFF
>TRBJ2-3|NA|NA|TRBV7-3
TGTGCCAGCAGCCCGGGGAGACCCGATACGCAGTATTTT
CASSPGRPDTQYF
>TRBJ1-5|NA|NA|TRBV9
TGTGCCAGCAGCGTTCTAGCCCTGCGGCCCCAGCATTTT
CASSVLALRPQHF
>TRBJ2-3|NA|few|TRBV18
TGTGCCAGCTCTTCAGGAGGGCTCCTCACAGATACGCAGTATTTT
CASSSGGLLTDTQYF
>TRBJ2-5|NA|NA|TRBV4-2
TGTGCCAGCAGCCAAGATCAACTAGCTTTGGGAGAGACCCAGTACTTC
CASSQDQLALGETQYF
>TRBJ1-4|TRBD1|NA|TRBV4-2
TGTGCCAGCAGCCAACCCCCCGGGACAGGGGACGAAAAACTGTTTTTT
CASSQPPGTGDEKLFF
>TRBJ2-3|TRBD2|NA|TRBV2
TGTGCCAGCACTACAGGACTAGCGGGCCTTATCACAGATACGCAGTATTTT
CASTTGLAGLITDTQYF
>TRBJ1-2|NA|NA|TRBV5-6
TGTGCCAGCAGCTTAGGACGGCTTAATTATGGCTACACCTTC
CASSLGRLNYGYTF
>TRBJ2-3|NA|NA|TRBV11-2
TGTGCCAGCAGCCGAGACGGAGGGGGTGATACGCAGTATTTT
CASSRDGGGDTQYF
>TRBJ1-5|TRBD1|NA|TRBV7-9
TGTGCCAGCAGCCAATCGTGGACAGGGGGGATTCAGCCCCAGCATTTT
CASSQSWTGGIQPQHF
>TRBJ2-3|NA|NA|TRBV15
TGTGCCACCAGCAGAGAGAAGGACGCCACAGATACGCAGTATTTT
CATSREKDATDTQYF
>TRBJ2-1|TRBD2|NA|TRBV30
TGTGCCTGGAGTACGCGAGCGGGGGGGGAGCAGTTCTTC
CAWSTRAGGEQFF
>TRBJ2-4|NA|once|TRBV19
TGTGCCAGTAAAATCGCAGGGAGGAACATTCAGTACTTC
CASKIAGRNIQYF
>TRBJ1-2|NA|NA|TRBV14
TGTGCCAGCAGCCCAGGCATTTCGTATGGCTACACCTTC
CASSPGISYGYTF
>TRBJ1-6|NA|NA|TRBV13
TGTGCCAGCAGCTTCAGGGTAAATTCACCCCTCCACTTT
CASSFRVNSPLHF
>TRBJ2-2|NA|NA|TRBV18
TGTGCCAGCTCACCACTCAAGGCAGGGGCAAACACCGGGGAGCTGTTTTTT
CASSPLKAGANTGELFF
>TRBJ1-4|TRBD1|NA|TRBV2
TGTGCCAGCAGAGTTGGACAGGGTAATGAAAAACTGTTTTTT
CASRVGQGNEKLFF
>TRBJ2-5|TRBD1|NA|TRBV2
TGTGCCAGCAGCGCGACAGGGTGGCAAGAGACCCAGTACTTC
CASSATGWQETQYF
>TRBJ2-6|TRBD1|NA|TRBV2
TGTGCCAGCAGTGGGACAGGGAAGAGTATACTGTCTGGGGCCAACGTCCTGACTTTC
CASSGTGKSILSGANVLTF
>TRBJ2-1|TRBD2|NA|TRBV5-4
TGTGCCAGCAGCTTGGGGACTAGCGGATACAATGAGCAGTTCTTC
CASSLGTSGYNEQFF
>TRBJ2-6|TRBD1|NA|TRBV2
TGTGCCAGCAGTGGAGGGGGCTGGGCCAACGTCCTGACTTTC
CASSGGGWANVLTF
>TRBJ1-4|NA|few|TRBV30
TGTGCCTTCACGGGTCTTGACAATGAAAAACTGTTTTTT
CAFTGLDNEKLFF
>TRBJ1-1|NA|NA|TRBV7-9
TGTGCCAGCAGCTACGAACGGGGGCTGCGGGCTTTCTTT
CASSYERGLRAFF
>TRBJ1-2|TRBD1|NA|TRBV30
TGTGCCTGGAGTGTGGGGAGGGGGCGAGATGGCTACACCTTC
CAWSVGRGRDGYTF
>TRBJ1-2|NA|once|TRBV5-1
TGCGCCAGCAGCTTGTCGCAGTTTAACTATGGCTACACCTTC
CASSLSQFNYGYTF
>TRBJ2-5|NA|NA|TRBV6-6
TGTGCCAGCAGTTACTCGGGATCGCTCCCCCGAGAGTACTTC
CASSYSGSLPREYF
>TRBJ1-6|NA|few|TRBV28
TGTGCCAGCAGTTTAGGGGACGGGCTCACCCTCCACTTT
CASSLGDGLTLHF
>TRBJ2-2|NA|few|TRBV27
TGTGCCAGTTCCCCCTATGGGCTACCCGACGGGGAGCTGTTTTTT
CASSPYGLPDGELFF
>TRBJ1-2|NA|NA|TRBV18
TGTGCCAGCTCACCCGGGCCCGGATCTAACTATGGCTACACCTTC
CASSPGPGSNYGYTF
>TRBJ1-1|TRBD1|NA|TRBV5-1
TGCGCCAGCAGCTTCCGGGACAGTGGCACTGAAGCTTTCTTT
CASSFRDSGTEAFF
>TRBJ2-7|NA|few|TRBV19
TGTGCCAGTAGTTCAGCCGGGGAGGGGGGCTACGAGCAGTACTTC
CASSSAGEGGYEQYF
>TRBJ2-3|NA|NA|TRBV25-1
TGTGCCAGCAGTGACGCGACAGTGAGCACAGATACGCAGTATTTT
CASSDATVSTDTQYF
>TRBJ1-4|NA|NA|TRBV2
TGTGCCAGCAGTGAAGGCGGAAAACTGTTTTTT
CASSEGGKLFF
>TRBJ2-4|TRBD2|NA|TRBV11-1
TGTGCCAGCAGTCGGAGAGAGCGGGGGAACTCCATTCAGTACTTC
CASSRRERGNSIQYF
>TRBJ1-2|NA|once|TRBV30
TGTGCCTGGAGTGTTTCTGACAAGGGAGGTGGCTACACCTTC
CAWSVSDKGGGYTF
>TRBJ1-4|TRBD1|NA|TRBV5-1
TGCGCCAGCAGCAAGGGGACAGGGGGTGAAAAACTGTTTTTT
CASSKGTGGEKLFF
>TRBJ2-7|NA|NA|TRBV30
TGTGCCTGGACCAAGAGAGAGTATGCGCAGTACTTC
CAWTKREYAQYF
>TRBJ2-7|TRBD1|NA|TRBV27
TGTGCCAGCAGTTTGGGGAAAGGGGGCCTTAGCGAGCAGTACTTC
CASSLGKGGLSEQYF
>TRBJ2-3|NA|NA|TRBV2
TGTGCCAGTGAGGGACTCCGACACGCTAGCACAGATACGCAGTATTTT
CASEGLRHASTDTQYF
>TRBJ2-7|TRBD1|NA|TRBV5-1
TGCGCCAGCAGCTCCTCGGGACAGGGAATCGACGAGCAGTACTTC
CASSSSGQGIDEQYF
>TRBJ1-1|NA|NA|TRBV18
TGTGCCAGCTCACCATCTCAGGGCGCTATTGAAGCTTTCTTT
CASSPSQGAIEAFF
>TRBJ2-3|NA|NA|TRBV21-1
TGTGCCAGCCTCCGGGACAGACGCACAGATACGCAGTATTTT
CASLRDRRTDTQYF
>TRBJ2-1|TRBD2|many|TRBV30
TGTGCCTGGAGTGTTCGAGGTCTAGCGGGAGACAATGAGCAGTTCTTC
CAWSVRGLAGDNEQFF
>TRBJ1-4|TRBD1|NA|TRBV11-2
TGTGCCAGCAGCCCCCTGGGACAGGGGGCTTTGGAAAAACTGTTTTTT
CASSPLGQGALEKLFF
>TRBJ1-3|NA|few|TRBV2
TGTGCCAGCAGAGGCCAGGGGTTTAGGAGCACCATATATTTT
CASRGQGFRSTIYF
>TRBJ1-3|NA|few|TRBV5-1
TGCGCCAGCAGCTTGTACGACTTTGGAAACACCATATATTTT
CASSLYDFGNTIYF
>TRBJ2-3|NA|NA|TRBV6-4
TGTGCCAGCAGCCTAGACACTTCTAGCACAGATACGCAGTATTTT
CASSLDTSSTDTQYF
>TRBJ1-6|NA|NA|TRBV10-3
TGTGCCATCAGTGTTACACAGGAGTCACCCCTCCACTTT
CAISVTQESPLHF
>TRBJ2-5|NA|NA|TRBV5-1
TGCGCCAGCAGCTTGGACCAACAAGAGACCCAGTACTTC
CASSLDQQETQYF
>TRBJ2-2|NA|NA|TRBV6-1
TGTGCCAGCAGTGAATATCGGGCAGCTAGGAACACCGGGGAGCTGTTTTTT
CASSEYRAARNTGELFF
>TRBJ1-5|NA|few|TRBV6-6
TGTGCCAGCAGCGATCTTGCCAGGGGAGGCAATCAGCCCCAGCATTTT
CASSDLARGGNQPQHF
>TRBJ2-7|TRBD2|few|TRBV7-2
TGTGCCAGCAGCTTGTCCGGGACTAGCGGGAGGTTCCCTATGCGGCAGTACTTC
CASSLSGTSGRFPMRQYF
>TRBJ2-1|TRBD2|NA|TRBV2
TGTGCCAGCAGCGGAAGCGGCGGGGGGGTGTACAATGAGCAGTTCTTC
CASSGSGGGVYNEQFF
>TRBJ2-3|NA|NA|TRBV19
TGTGCCAGTAGGTTCGGAGCTAGCACAGATACGCAGTATTTT
CASRFGASTDTQYF